A single sample gave rise to the 4 T cell receptor beta chains below, sequenced in a study of T cell responses to AZD1222 COVID-19 vaccine. TCRdb keeps only in-frame clones here, not all; method: immunoSEQ multiplex PCR. The sample carries more than 95,000 clones, roughly 86% recorded once. The source material was peripheral blood, sampled 28 days after the second dose of the MenACWY control vaccine. The origin of the receptors is an adult who received the MenACWY meningococcal vaccine as a control.

The chain carries TRBV7-9 and TRBJ1-4, with TRBD1 matching over 8 bases. The ends lost 5 bases at V and 13 bases at J; junction bases unmatched: 12. Germline assignment: CDR1 SEHNR and CDR2 FQNEAQ (reference sequence). The CDR3 is 14 residues long. The CDR3 protein is CASSQSMTGARLFF. The CDR3 DNA reads TGTGCCAGCAGCCAATCGATGACAGGGGCAAGACTGTTTTTT. The whole variable domain, filled in from reference TRBV7-9 and TRBJ1-4, reads DTGVSQNPRHKITKRGQNVTFRCDPISEHNRLYWYRQTLGQGPEFLTYFQNEAQLEKSRLLSDRFSAERPKGSFSTLEIQRTEQGDSAMYLCASSQSMTGARLFFGSGTQLSVL.

The genes are TRBV30 and TRBJ1-5; 10 nucleotides line up with TRBD1. Germline V CDR1 and CDR2: GTSNPN, SVGIG (reference sequence). The length of the CDR3 is 15 residues. V gave up 0 bases and J gave up 16 bases; unmatched junction bases: 15. The CDR3: CAWSVPGQGRVSYHF. Here the CDR3 DNA reads TGTGCCTGGAGTGTACCGGGACAGGGGCGAGTCAGTTATCATTTT.

J is TRBJ1-2 and V is TRBV6-2 or TRBV6-3, with 7 bases fitting TRBD1. The trim removed 2 bases at V and 7 bases at J, leaving 10 bases unmatched. The CDR3 is made up of 15 amino acids. CDR1 is MNHEY, CDR2 SVGEGT, per germline. CDR3: CASSYPTDRVPGYTF. CDR3 DNA: TGTGCCAGCAGTTACCCGACCGACAGGGTCCCTGGCTACACCTTC.

This clone was observed a few times. This chain uses TRBV2 with TRBJ1-3; D is unclear. CDR1 and CDR2 (germline): SNHLY, FYNNEI. CDR3 length: 14 residues. The V end was cut by 7 bases, the J end by 0 bases, with 10 bases between. CDR3 region: CASIETSSGNTIYF. The DNA for the CDR3 is TGTGCCAGCATCGAGACAAGCTCTGGAAACACCATATATTTT.